Listed below are T cell receptor beta chains from one sample, sequenced in a study of identical twins. TCRdb reprocessed the 5' RACE reads via MiXCR and lists one record per CDR3 protein. The sample has around 340,000 distinct CDR3 sequences, around 9.7% seen once. The sequencing sample was made of naive T cells sorted from blood. These receptors all stem from a woman between 50 and 59 years old in good health. Both conserved end residues are part of each CDR3. The D gene is left open where the match is weak. Expanded clones get a size class; other rows say once, few or many, or leave the size out.

TRBJ1-1,-,TRBV24-1,-,TGTGCCACCAGAGCCCAGGGATGGACTGAAGCTTTCTTT,CATRAQGWTEAFF
TRBJ2-1,TRBD2,TRBV12-3/TRBV12-4,many,TGTGCCAGCAGAGAAGCGGGAAACAATGAGCAGTTCTTC,CASREAGNNEQFF
TRBJ2-7,TRBD2,TRBV10-3,-,TGTGCCATCAGTGAGCCTGGACTAGCGGGAGGGTACGAGCAGTACTTC,CAISEPGLAGGYEQYF
TRBJ2-1,-,TRBV24-1,few,TGTGCCACCAGTGATTCCACAGGATCCTACAATGAGCAGTTCTTC,CATSDSTGSYNEQFF
TRBJ1-1,-,TRBV7-9,few,TGTGCCAGCAGCTCAGGAGGGGTAGATACGAACACTGAAGCTTTCTTT,CASSSGGVDTNTEAFF
TRBJ2-2,TRBD1,TRBV20-1,once,TGCAGTGCTACTGGGACAGGGGGAGTACATTCCGGGGAGCTGTTTTTT,CSATGTGGVHSGELFF
TRBJ1-2,TRBD1,TRBV2,many,TGTGCCAGCAACAGGGGCGGCTACACCTTC,CASNRGGYTF
TRBJ2-6,-,TRBV19,few,TGTGCCAGTAGTATGGGGGCTGGGGCCAACGTCCTGACTTTC,CASSMGAGANVLTF
TRBJ2-1,-,TRBV24-1,-,TGTGCCACCAGTGATCCGCGGGTCCCCTACAATGAGCAGTTCTTC,CATSDPRVPYNEQFF
TRBJ1-2,TRBD1,TRBV3-1,many,TGTGCCAGCAGTACACAGGGGGGATTCTATGGCTACACCTTC,CASSTQGGFYGYTF
TRBJ2-3,TRBD2,TRBV6-5,-,TGTGTCAGCAGCCAACCAGCGGGAGGGGGTACGCAGTATTTT,CVSSQPAGGGTQYF
TRBJ2-3,-,TRBV5-1,once,TGCGCCAGCAGCCTTGGGCCTGGAGACGGCACAGATACGCAGTATTTT,CASSLGPGDGTDTQYF
TRBJ1-2,-,TRBV20-1,-,TGCAGTGCTGTACAGGGCCTCTATGGCTACACCTTC,CSAVQGLYGYTF
TRBJ2-2,-,TRBV12-3/TRBV12-4,-,TGTGCCAGCAGGGAATGGGGCGGGGAGCTGTTTTTT,CASREWGGELFF
TRBJ2-1,-,TRBV6-5,-,TGTGCCAGCAGGGCGATTGGCGAGCAGTTCTTC,CASRAIGEQFF
TRBJ2-7,TRBD2,TRBV12-3/TRBV12-4,few,TGTGCCAGCAGTGGAGGACTAGCGGGGCCGCAGTACTTC,CASSGGLAGPQYF
TRBJ1-2,TRBD1,TRBV10-3,few,TGTGCCATCAGAACTCCGGGACAGGATGGCTACACCTTC,CAIRTPGQDGYTF
TRBJ1-2,TRBD1,TRBV20-1,-,TGCAGTGCTAGATCCGGCCAGGGGACAGCTAACTATGGCTACACCTTC,CSARSGQGTANYGYTF
TRBJ1-6,-,TRBV18,few,TGTGCCAGCTCACCAGCAGGGCTCAATTCACCCCTCCACTTT,CASSPAGLNSPLHF
TRBJ2-3,TRBD2,TRBV5-1,few,TGCGCCAGCAGCTCCGGACTAGCGGGAGGACACACAGATACGCAGTATTTT,CASSSGLAGGHTDTQYF
TRBJ2-1,TRBD1,TRBV6-5,few,TGTGCCAGCAGTATCGGGACAGGGAGGACCCCAGGCCACAATGAGCAGTTCTTC,CASSIGTGRTPGHNEQFF
TRBJ2-1,TRBD2,TRBV20-1,-,TGCAGTGCTAGCGTTTTGACTAGCGGGAGTTTCTATGAGCAGTTCTTC,CSASVLTSGSFYEQFF
TRBJ2-7,-,TRBV3-1,-,TGTGCCAGCGGTCCGACTCGGGCAGGGTACGAGCAGTACTTC,CASGPTRAGYEQYF
TRBJ2-3,-,TRBV6-1,few,TGTGCCAGCAGTGAAAGGGGGGCGGTATCAACAGATACGCAGTATTTT,CASSERGAVSTDTQYF
TRBJ2-7,TRBD2,TRBV10-3,few,TGTGCCATCAGTTGGGCGGGACTAGCGGGAGTTGAGCAGTACTTC,CAISWAGLAGVEQYF
TRBJ2-7,TRBD2,TRBV6-6,-,TGTGCCAGCACCTCGACTAGCGTAACCTACGAGCAGTACTTC,CASTSTSVTYEQYF
TRBJ2-1,TRBD2,TRBV27,many,TGTGCCAGCAGTGCGACTAGCGGGAGAGACAATGAGCAGTTCTTC,CASSATSGRDNEQFF
TRBJ2-3,-,TRBV7-2,many,TGTGCCAGCAGCTTATCGGGAAGCCCAGATACGCAGTATTTT,CASSLSGSPDTQYF
TRBJ1-1,-,TRBV15,few,TGTGCCACCAGCAGAGATAGGGTAACTTTCTTT,CATSRDRVTFF
TRBJ2-7,-,TRBV6-5,-,TGTGCCAGCAGTAACGGACCGACCTCCTACGAGCAGTACTTC,CASSNGPTSYEQYF
TRBJ1-6,-,TRBV12-3/TRBV12-4,many,TGTGCCAGCAGATCGTCGAGGGAATCACCCCTCCACTTT,CASRSSRESPLHF
TRBJ2-5,-,TRBV11-2,many,TGTGCCAGCAGGCGGGCCGGGGGAGAGACCCAGTACTTC,CASRRAGGETQYF
TRBJ2-6,-,TRBV5-1,few,TGCGCCAGCATTGCGGGGCCACTCTCTGGGGCCAACGTCCTGACTTTC,CASIAGPLSGANVLTF
TRBJ2-2,-,TRBV7-8,-,TGTGCCAGCAGCCCACGGGGGCTAGCTCCGAACACCGGGGAGCTGTTTTTT,CASSPRGLAPNTGELFF
TRBJ2-1,TRBD2,TRBV7-9,-,TGTGCCAGCAGCTTCCTGGGACTAGCGGGAGGGCTTGGGCAGTTCTTC,CASSFLGLAGGLGQFF
TRBJ1-1,TRBD1,TRBV20-1,many,TGCAGTGCTAAGGACATCGACAGGGCGATTGGTGAAGCTTTCTTT,CSAKDIDRAIGEAFF
TRBJ2-1,-,TRBV27,-,TGTGCCAGCAGTCGTATGAATGAGCAGTTCTTC,CASSRMNEQFF
TRBJ1-2,-,TRBV25-1,few,TGTGCCAGCAGTGAATATGGGTATGGCTACACCTTC,CASSEYGYGYTF
TRBJ2-1,TRBD2,TRBV7-9,few,TGTGCCAGCAGCTTAACACCTAGCGGGAGTCGGAATGAGCAGTTCTTC,CASSLTPSGSRNEQFF
TRBJ2-1,TRBD1,TRBV20-1,few,TGCAGTGCCCCCACCGGGACAGGGGGCAATGAGCAGTTCTTC,CSAPTGTGGNEQFF
TRBJ1-1,-,TRBV29-1,few,TGCAGCGTTGAAGGGGTCGGGATCACTGAAGCTTTCTTT,CSVEGVGITEAFF
TRBJ2-2,TRBD2,TRBV7-2,-,TGTGCCAGCACCCCCTTTAGCGGGAGGATCACCGGGGAGCTGTTTTTT,CASTPFSGRITGELFF
TRBJ2-5,TRBD2,TRBV4-1,-,TGCGCCAGCTCGACGGGGGGTGTTTGGGGTCTCCAAGAGACCCAGTACTTC,CASSTGGVWGLQETQYF
TRBJ1-2,-,TRBV27,many,TGTGCCAGCAGTCCGACAAGGTACTATGGCTACACCTTC,CASSPTRYYGYTF
TRBJ2-7,TRBD2,TRBV27,few,TGTGCCAGCAGTTCAACTTGGGGAGGGTACGAGCAGTACTTC,CASSSTWGGYEQYF
TRBJ2-7,-,TRBV9,-,TGTGCCAGCAGCGTAGGTCTGGGACCCTACGAGCAGTACTTC,CASSVGLGPYEQYF
TRBJ2-7,TRBD2,TRBV7-3,-,TGTGCCAGCAGCAACGTCCTAGCGGGAGAGAACGAGCAGTACTTC,CASSNVLAGENEQYF
TRBJ2-5,-,TRBV29-1,many,TGCAGCGTTGACTGGGACGACCGAGAGACCCAGTACTTC,CSVDWDDRETQYF
TRBJ2-2,TRBD2,TRBV5-1,-,TGCGCCAGCAGCACCCTCCCTGCGGGAGGTGACACCGGGGAGCTGTTTTTT,CASSTLPAGGDTGELFF
TRBJ1-1,-,TRBV5-1,few,TGCGCCAGCAGCCCCCGGGGGGAAGAAGCTTTCTTT,CASSPRGEEAFF